This passage covers 23 T cell receptor beta chains from one sample sequenced in a study of post-analysis software for immune sequencing data. These receptors' antigens are unknown. cDNA libraries of TCR beta carried unique molecular identifiers. Each CDR3 protein is one row after TCRdb ran MiXCR on the PCR reads. The sample consists of about 680,000 distinct CDR3 sequences, roughly three fifths of them appearing once. General study results and limits: Patients used a few TRBV segments, including TRBV5-6, TRBV5-1 and TRBV20-1, more often than controls.

What was sequenced was blood. The receptors originated from a girl aged 2 to 10 with multiple sclerosis.

This clonotype appeared a few times. The CDR3 nucleotides are TGTGCCAGCAGTTTTTGGCTCGGGACCCAGTACTTC. Protein product: CASSFWLGTQYF. This sequence joins TRBV28 and TRBJ2-5; no definite D call. The ends were cut back, 3 bases at V and 7 bases at J, with 9 bases in the middle. The CDR3 is 12 amino acids. The V gene's germline CDR1 is MDHEN and CDR2 SYDVKM.

This clonotype was detected once. The V call is TRBV6-5, the J call TRBJ2-1, with 7 bases lining up with TRBD1. The CDR3 extends over 15 amino acids. After removal of 6 bases from V and 2 bases from J, the junction contained 7 bases not matched to a gene. CDR1 and CDR2 from the germline V gene are MNHEY and SVGAGI. CDR3 amino acids: CASSTGVKTYNEQFF. The DNA of the CDR3 is TGTGCCAGCAGCACAGGGGTAAAAACCTACAATGAGCAGTTCTTC.

V and J are TRBV10-3 and TRBJ2-2, with 7 bases lining up with TRBD1. The CDR3 is made up of 16 amino acids. Germline CDR1 ENHRY, CDR2 SYGVKD. The junction had 7 bases not matched to a gene; V was cut back by 5 bases and J by 1 base. The CDR3: CAISQTGAWNTGELFF. As DNA, the CDR3 is TGTGCCATCAGTCAAACAGGGGCTTGGAACACCGGGGAGCTGTTTTTT.

This clonotype was counted a few times. Its ends do not fully match the called genes, so a read error is possible. The V call is TRBV14, the J call TRBJ2-6, with unresolved D. The CDR3 has 16 residues. Germline assignment: CDR1 SGHDN and CDR2 FVKESK. The CDR3 region has the DNA TGTGTCAGCAGCCAAGTTGGGCCCTCTGGGGCCAACGTCCTGACTTTC. Its protein product is CVSSQVGPSGANVLTF.

The J gene is TRBJ2-7, the V gene TRBV7-2; a weak D match, TRBD1 (6 bases). This CDR3 region has 16 residues. V lost 1 base to trimming and J lost 2 bases, with 15 bases between them. Germline V gene lookup returns CDR1 SGHTA and CDR2 FQGNSA. The CDR3 region is CASSLVQGMGAYEQYF. The DNA of the CDR3 is TGTGCCAGCAGCTTAGTGCAGGGGATGGGAGCCTACGAGCAGTACTTC.

Concerning this clonotype itself: A read error is possible here, since a much larger clone lies one base away. This rearrangement joins TRBV29-1 to TRBJ2-1; TRBD2 agrees at 7 bases. Germline CDR1 and CDR2: SQVTM and ANQGSEA. The CDR3 totals 14 residues. For the CDR3, the DNA is TGCGGCGTTCAGAAGGCGGCCGGGGGGAATGAGCAGTTCTTC. Translating gives CGVQKAAGGNEQFF.

The rearrangement links TRBV5-1 to TRBJ2-5; 7 bases are a match to TRBD1. CDR3 length equals 13 residues. CDR1 and CDR2 from the germline V gene are SGHRS and YFSETQ. J lost 3 bases, V lost 5 bases, and 4 bases had no gene match. The CDR3: CASRSDREETQYF. For the CDR3, the DNA is TGCGCCAGCAGATCCGACAGGGAAGAGACCCAGTACTTC.

V usage is TRBV10-3 and J usage is TRBJ2-1, with 16 bases that match TRBD2. CDR3 length: 20 amino acids. J lost 8 bases, V lost 9 bases, and 22 bases had no gene match. CDR1 and CDR2 from the germline V gene are ENHRY and SYGVKD. CDR3 bases: TGTGCCATTCGTCCGGGACTAGCGGGAGGGCCGACGATAGGGACAGATGAGCAGTTCTTC. Its protein product is CAIRPGLAGGPTIGTDEQFF.

This chain uses TRBV7-2 with TRBJ2-5; D could derive from TRBD1 or TRBD2 (5 bases each). V lost 5 bases to trimming and J lost 5 bases, with 18 bases between them. The CDR3 runs 15 residues. CDR1 SGHTA and CDR2 FQGNSA come from the germline V gene. The CDR3 is CASSLRGGHVETQYF. The CDR3, as DNA: TGTGCCAGCAGCCTTCGTGGGGGTCACGTCGAGACCCAGTACTTC.

The J gene is TRBJ2-5, the V gene TRBV25-1; weak D call: TRBD2 (5 bases). The CDR3 has 14 residues. Germline-derived CDR1 and CDR2 are MGHDK and SYGVNS. Trimming left V 2 bases short and J 5 bases short, with 12 bases between. CDR3 sequence: CASSERGSFETQYF. CDR3 sequence (DNA): TGTGCCAGCAGTGAAAGAGGGTCGTTCGAGACCCAGTACTTC.

The chain recombines TRBV6-5 with TRBJ2-7; TRBD1 matches 7 bases. CDR1 and CDR2 (germline): MNHEY, SVGAGI. After removal of 4 bases from V and 2 bases from J, the junction contained 5 bases not matched to a gene. This CDR3 has 14 residues. DNA for the CDR3: TGTGCCAGCAGTTTCAGGGGGTCTACCTACGAGCAGTACTTC. It is translated as CASSFRGSTYEQYF.

This sequence joins TRBV25-1 and TRBJ2-7; perhaps TRBD1 as D (6 bases). The length of the CDR3 is 13 residues. Germline V gives CDR1 MGHDK, CDR2 SYGVNS. V lost 0 bases and J lost 6, with 9 bases in between. The CDR3 coding sequence is TGTGCCAGCAGTGAATATAAACAGGGCGAGCAGTACTTC. Its translation: CASSEYKQGEQYF.

The chain carries TRBV2 and TRBJ2-3, with D possibly matching TRBD2 (6 bases). CDR3 length: 13 residues. From germline, CDR1 is SNHLY and CDR2 FYNNEI. Trimming removed 10 bases at V and 6 bases at J, with 17 bases between. The CDR3 reads CATLGPAGDTQYF. CDR3 coding DNA: TGTGCCACCCTGGGTCCCGCGGGGGATACGCAGTATTTT.

V gene TRBV12-3 or TRBV12-4 combines with J gene TRBJ2-1, with a weak D call TRBD1 (8 bases). This CDR3 region has 14 residues. Trimming took 4 bases from V and 9 from J, leaving 16 bases between them. Here the CDR3 DNA reads TGTGCCAGCAGTTCCGGGGGGACAGGATTTGAGCAGTTCTTC. Translation: CASSSGGTGFEQFF.

The genes are TRBV12-3 or TRBV12-4 and TRBJ2-3; perhaps D is TRBD1 or TRBD2 (6 bases each). The germline V and J ends were trimmed by 3 bases and 1 base, with 11 bases remaining between them. The CDR3 runs 15 residues. CDR3 loop: CASSFGGGRTDTQYF. The CDR3 DNA follows: TGTGCCAGCAGTTTCGGTGGGGGGCGCACAGATACGCAGTATTTT.

The rearrangement joins TRBV27 to TRBJ1-1; D might be TRBD1 (6 bases). The germline CDR1 and CDR2 sequences are MNHEY and SMNVEV (reference sequence). The CDR3 spans 15 residues. Trimming took off 2 bases at V and 4 bases at J, with 14 bases between the two ends. The CDR3 DNA is TGTGCCAGCAGTTTAGAAGGGGGGCCAGCCACTGAAGCTTTCTTT. Translating it yields CASSLEGGPATEAFF.

The chain carries TRBV5-6 and TRBJ2-1; D gene unclear. CDR1 is SGHDT and CDR2 is YYEEEE in the germline V gene. The CDR3 sequence is 14 residues long. V lost 0 bases and J lost 7, with 11 bases in between. CDR3 DNA sequence: TGTGCCAGCAGCTTGGGGGCAGGCCCGAATGAGCAGTTCTTC. It codes for CASSLGAGPNEQFF.

V usage is TRBV7-2 and J usage is TRBJ2-4; the match to TRBD1 covers 10 bases. The CDR3 loop spans 16 amino acids. In germline, CDR1 is SGHTA, CDR2 FQGNSA. The V segment lost 4 bases and the J segment 6 bases; nucleotides outside the gene matches: 9. CDR3 sequence: CASSSGTGVPINIQYF. The CDR3 DNA is TGTGCCAGCAGCTCCGGGACAGGGGTCCCTATAAACATTCAGTACTTC. The variable domain in full, completed from reference TRBV7-2 and TRBJ2-4, reads GAGVSQSPSNKVTEKGKDVELRCDPISGHTALYWYRQSLGQGLEFLIYFQGNSAPDKSGLPSDRFSAERTGGSVSTLTIQRTQQEDSAVYLCASSSGTGVPINIQYFGAGTRLSVL.

This clonotype was counted a single time. The genes are TRBV7-9 and TRBJ2-1; 9 bases line up with TRBD2. V lost 2 bases to trimming and J lost 8 bases; unmatched junction nucleotides: 13. The CDR3 spans 17 residues. Germline CDR1 and CDR2: SEHNR and FQNEAQ (reference sequence). The CDR3 DNA reads as TGTGCCAGCAGCTTAACCCATGGCGTAGCGGGGGACTATGAGCAGTTCTTC. Protein sequence: CASSLTHGVAGDYEQFF.

The V gene is TRBV6-6, the J gene TRBJ2-3; 7 bases map to TRBD2. J was trimmed by 0 bases and V by 3 bases; bases with no gene match: 3. The CDR3 loop spans 15 amino acids. Germline CDR1 MNHNY, CDR2 SVGAGI (reference sequence). In DNA, the CDR3 is TGTGCCAGCAGTTATGCCGGGGGGAGCACAGATACGCAGTATTTT. Translating gives CASSYAGGSTDTQYF.

The rearrangement uses TRBV20-1 and TRBJ2-7, with 14 bases identical to TRBD2. V trimming: 6 bases; J trimming: 3 bases; junction bases outside the gene matches: 1. From germline, CDR1 is DFQATT and CDR2 SNEGSKA (reference sequence). The CDR3 spans 13 residues. The CDR3 region has the DNA TGCAGTGCAGGACTAGCGGGGGGCTACGAGCAGTACTTC. It specifies CSAGLAGGYEQYF.

This clonotype has more than one count but fewer than ten. V usage is TRBV5-5 and J usage is TRBJ2-1; D possibly corresponds to TRBD2 (6 bases). Trimming left V 2 bases short and J 12 bases short, with 9 bases between. This CDR3 has 11 residues. The germline gives CDR1 SGHKS, CDR2 YYEKEE (reference sequence). Written as DNA, the CDR3 is TGTGCCAGCAGCTTCCGGGAGAGGCAGTTCTTC. Its protein is CASSFRERQFF.

The table lists this clonotype with a few counts. V gene TRBV10-3 combines with J gene TRBJ2-3, with D possibly being TRBD2 (7 bases). Trimming removed 7 bases from V and 2 bases from J, with 16 bases in between. CDR3 length: 15 residues. Germline V gives CDR1 ENHRY, CDR2 SYGVKD. Here the CDR3 reads CAIKKGGVNTDTQYF. Here the CDR3 DNA reads TGTGCCATCAAAAAGGGGGGGGTTAACACAGATACGCAGTATTTT.